A selection of T cell receptor beta chains follows, all from one sample in a study of blood T cell repertoires in COVID-19. Assay used: immunoSEQ multiplex PCR; TCRdb lists only in-frame clones, some missing. The sample shows over 130,000 clones, roughly four fifths of them seen only once. Sequenced input: PBMCs or T cells enriched from blood (not recorded which). The receptors were gathered from a woman aged 18-35 years who had been exposed to COVID-19. Each CDR3 is given with its conserved first and last residue. D genes are given only for firm matches. Expanded clones are given a class, and other clones once, few, many or no size at all.

length	D	V	J	size	CDR3	DNA
15	TRBD1	TRBV7-9	TRBJ2-3	once	CASSQGQGGTDTQYF	TGTGCCAGCAGCCAAGGACAGGGCGGCACAGATACGCAGTATTTT
15	-	TRBV7-8	TRBJ2-7	-	CASSLGPGSSYEQYF	TGTGCCAGCAGCTTAGGCCCGGGATCTTCCTACGAGCAGTACTTC
15	-	TRBV5-1	TRBJ2-1	-	CASSLGGGSYNEQFF	TGCGCCAGCAGCTTGGGAGGCGGCTCCTACAATGAGCAGTTCTTC
13	TRBD1	TRBV11-3	TRBJ1-1	once	CASSGTANTEAFF	TGTGCCAGCAGCGGGACAGCTAACACTGAAGCTTTCTTT
13	-	TRBV5-5	TRBJ2-7	once	CASRNGLYYEQYF	TGTGCCAGCAGAAACGGACTGTACTACGAGCAGTACTTC
14	-	TRBV28	TRBJ1-1	-	CASSLSGSYTEAFF	TGTGCCAGCAGTTTATCAGGGTCCTACACTGAAGCTTTCTTT
14	-	TRBV10-3	TRBJ1-2	-	CATLNSQVNYGYTF	TGTGCCACCCTGAATTCACAGGTTAACTATGGCTACACCTTC
14	TRBD2	TRBV29-1	TRBJ2-7	-	CSAGLAGSSYEQYF	TGCAGCGCTGGACTAGCGGGAAGCTCCTACGAGCAGTACTTC
14	TRBD2	TRBV19	TRBJ2-5	once	CASSNAGEEETQYF	TGTGCCAGTAGTAACGCGGGAGAAGAAGAGACCCAGTACTTC
16	TRBD2	TRBV7-9	TRBJ2-7	-	CASSSEPGLSTYEQYF	TGTGCCAGCAGCTCAGAACCGGGACTAAGTACCTACGAGCAGTACTTC
13	-	TRBV20-1	TRBJ1-1	few	CSASRGRGTEAFF	TGCAGTGCTAGTAGGGGGAGGGGCACTGAAGCTTTCTTT
15	TRBD2	TRBV19	TRBJ2-5	-	CASLQSGRGQETQYF	TGTGCCAGTCTACAAAGCGGGAGGGGTCAAGAGACCCAGTACTTC
15	TRBD2	TRBV4-3	TRBJ2-7	-	CASSWGLAGTYEQYF	TGCGCCAGCAGCTGGGGACTAGCGGGTACCTACGAGCAGTACTTC
12	-	TRBV27	TRBJ1-2	few	CASRTGGYGYTF	TGTGCCAGCAGAACAGGTGGCTATGGCTACACCTTC
14	-	TRBV5-1	TRBJ1-6	once	CASSLSGGANPLHF	TGCGCCAGCAGCTTGTCGGGGGGCGCGAATCCCCTCCACTTT
14	-	TRBV7-2	TRBJ2-1	-	CASSSPARSLQQFF	TGTGCCAGCAGCTCCCCCGCCCGGTCCTTGCAGCAGTTCTTC
16	-	TRBV6-1	TRBJ1-5	-	CASSEDPRSGYQPQHF	TGTGCCAGCAGTGAAGACCCCAGGTCTGGCTATCAGCCCCAGCATTTT